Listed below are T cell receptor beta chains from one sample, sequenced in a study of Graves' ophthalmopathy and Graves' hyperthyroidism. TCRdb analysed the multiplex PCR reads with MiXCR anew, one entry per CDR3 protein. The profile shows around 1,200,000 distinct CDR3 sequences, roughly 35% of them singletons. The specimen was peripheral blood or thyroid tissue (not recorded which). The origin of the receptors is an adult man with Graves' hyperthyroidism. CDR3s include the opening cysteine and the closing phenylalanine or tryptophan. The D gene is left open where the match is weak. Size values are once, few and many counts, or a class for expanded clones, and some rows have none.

DNA: TGCGCCAGCAGCCAGGGGATCGGACAGTACGAGCAGTACTTC
CDR3: CASSQGIGQYEQYF
D: NA
size: many
J: TRBJ2-7
V: TRBV4-1

DNA: TGTGCCAGCAGTTACACGCGACAGGGCGGAAGCCAAGAGACCCAGTACTTC
CDR3: CASSYTRQGGSQETQYF
D: TRBD1
size: NA
J: TRBJ2-5
V: TRBV10-2

DNA: TGCAGCGTTGGTATTTTGGGGGCTTCGGAGACCCAGTACTTC
CDR3: CSVGILGASETQYF
D: NA
size: NA
J: TRBJ2-5
V: TRBV29-1

DNA: TGTGCCAGTAGTATCCTCCAGGGGATGAACACTGAAGCTTTCTTT
CDR3: CASSILQGMNTEAFF
D: NA
size: many
J: TRBJ1-1
V: TRBV19

DNA: TGCGCCAGCAGTGAGCCGGACAGTCTTCACTATGGCTACACCTTC
CDR3: CASSEPDSLHYGYTF
D: NA
size: NA
J: TRBJ1-2
V: TRBV10-2

DNA: TGTGCCAGCAGTGAAGTAGGCAGAATCACCGGGGAGCTGTTTTTT
CDR3: CASSEVGRITGELFF
D: NA
size: few
J: TRBJ2-2
V: TRBV2

DNA: TGTGCCAGCAGACCCCCCAACCCGGCGAACACCGGGGAGCTGTTTTTT
CDR3: CASRPPNPANTGELFF
D: NA
size: few
J: TRBJ2-2
V: TRBV6-2/TRBV6-3

DNA: TGTGCCAGCAGCCCAACCCGGGGACTAGCGGGACGCGAGCAGTACTTC
CDR3: CASSPTRGLAGREQYF
D: TRBD2
size: NA
J: TRBJ2-7
V: TRBV7-2

DNA: TGCAGCGTGGACTTCCGCGAGACCCAGTACTTC
CDR3: CSVDFRETQYF
D: NA
size: many
J: TRBJ2-5
V: TRBV29-1

DNA: TGCGCCAGCAGCTTGGACAGGGGGTTGACAACTAATGAAAAACTGTTTTTT
CDR3: CASSLDRGLTTNEKLFF
D: TRBD1
size: many
J: TRBJ1-4
V: TRBV5-1

DNA: TGTGCCAGCAGACTAGACAGGAAGAATTCACCCCTCCACTTT
CDR3: CASRLDRKNSPLHF
D: NA
size: few
J: TRBJ1-6
V: TRBV10-3

DNA: TGCGCCAGCAGCTTGGAGGGTAGCCTTGCCTACGAGCAGTACTTC
CDR3: CASSLEGSLAYEQYF
D: NA
size: many
J: TRBJ2-7
V: TRBV5-1

DNA: TGTGCCACCAGTCCCTCAGGAGGGCAGGGCATGGAGACCCAGTACTTC
CDR3: CATSPSGGQGMETQYF
D: NA
size: many
J: TRBJ2-5
V: TRBV24-1

DNA: TGCGCCAGCAGCTTCGATGGGGACTCCTACGAGCAGTACTTC
CDR3: CASSFDGDSYEQYF
D: NA
size: many
J: TRBJ2-7
V: TRBV5-1

DNA: TGTGCCAGCAGTACGCTTTCGGGGGCGTACCAAGAGACCCAGTACTTC
CDR3: CASSTLSGAYQETQYF
D: NA
size: few
J: TRBJ2-5
V: TRBV7-2

DNA: TGTGCCAGCAGCCTCTCGTCGGGAGGCGAGCAGTACTTC
CDR3: CASSLSSGGEQYF
D: TRBD2
size: many
J: TRBJ2-7
V: TRBV7-9

DNA: TGTGCCAGCAGCGTCGGGGACAGGTATAACGAGCAGTACTTC
CDR3: CASSVGDRYNEQYF
D: TRBD1
size: many
J: TRBJ2-7
V: TRBV7-9

DNA: TGTGCCTGGGACAGGGGCACGGGCACTGAAGCTTTCTTT
CDR3: CAWDRGTGTEAFF
D: TRBD1
size: few
J: TRBJ1-1
V: TRBV30

DNA: TGTGCCAGCAGCTGGACAGGGGGTCCGCCCCAGCATTTT
CDR3: CASSWTGGPPQHF
D: TRBD1
size: NA
J: TRBJ1-5
V: TRBV7-2

DNA: TGCAGCGTAAATCAGGCTAACACTGAAGCTTTCTTT
CDR3: CSVNQANTEAFF
D: NA
size: many
J: TRBJ1-1
V: TRBV29-1

DNA: TGTGCCAGCAGCCCAATACGAGTGGGCACTGAAGCTTTCTTT
CDR3: CASSPIRVGTEAFF
D: NA
size: few
J: TRBJ1-1
V: TRBV9

DNA: TGTGCCAGTACTAGGGCGTCGAACACTGAAGCTTTCTTT
CDR3: CASTRASNTEAFF
D: NA
size: many
J: TRBJ1-1
V: TRBV19

DNA: TGCGCCAGCAGCCTGGACTACCTTAATGAGGAGCAGTACTTC
CDR3: CASSLDYLNEEQYF
D: NA
size: NA
J: TRBJ2-7
V: TRBV7-9

DNA: TGTGCCAGCAGCGTCGATCCGGGTCAGCCCCAGCATTTT
CDR3: CASSVDPGQPQHF
D: NA
size: few
J: TRBJ1-5
V: TRBV5-4

DNA: TGTGCCAGCAGCTTATGGTTGGAAAACGAGCAGTACTTC
CDR3: CASSLWLENEQYF
D: NA
size: many
J: TRBJ2-7
V: TRBV11-2

DNA: TGCGCCAGCAGCCAATTGGGACACATGCGGGAGACCCAGTACTTC
CDR3: CASSQLGHMRETQYF
D: NA
size: NA
J: TRBJ2-5
V: TRBV4-1

DNA: TGTGCCAGCACCCCATTGTTTGGGGCCAACGTCCTGACTTTC
CDR3: CASTPLFGANVLTF
D: NA
size: NA
J: TRBJ2-6
V: TRBV2

DNA: TGTGCCAGTCTAGGCGTAAGCGGGAGCAATCAGCCCCAGCATTTT
CDR3: CASLGVSGSNQPQHF
D: NA
size: many
J: TRBJ1-5
V: TRBV19

DNA: TGTGCCTGGAGTGCCGCGGGGGGTCGCGGCTACACCTTC
CDR3: CAWSAAGGRGYTF
D: NA
size: NA
J: TRBJ1-2
V: TRBV30

DNA: TGTGCCAGCAGTCCGCAGCCCAGAGGGGTTCAGCCCCAGCATTTT
CDR3: CASSPQPRGVQPQHF
D: NA
size: many
J: TRBJ1-5
V: TRBV12-3/TRBV12-4

DNA: TGTGCCACCAGTCGGGGGGACGATCAGCCCCAGCATTTT
CDR3: CATSRGDDQPQHF
D: NA
size: NA
J: TRBJ1-5
V: TRBV12-3/TRBV12-4

DNA: TGTGCCAGCAGCTCTAGACAGGGGGCAAGCATCGACGAGCAGTACTTC
CDR3: CASSSRQGASIDEQYF
D: TRBD1
size: NA
J: TRBJ2-7
V: TRBV7-9

DNA: TGTGCCAGCAGAGGACTAGCGGGGAGGAGCTCCTACGAGCAGTACTTC
CDR3: CASRGLAGRSSYEQYF
D: TRBD2
size: NA
J: TRBJ2-7
V: TRBV14

DNA: TGCAGTGCTAGCCTCGGACAGGGGGGACCCTACGAGCAGTACTTC
CDR3: CSASLGQGGPYEQYF
D: TRBD1
size: many
J: TRBJ2-7
V: TRBV20-1

DNA: TGTGCCAGCAGCCGCACGGGACTAGACTCCTACGAGCAGTACTTC
CDR3: CASSRTGLDSYEQYF
D: TRBD2
size: few
J: TRBJ2-7
V: TRBV14

DNA: TGTGCCAGCTCACCACAATCAGGGAGGGAGACCCAGTACTTC
CDR3: CASSPQSGRETQYF
D: NA
size: few
J: TRBJ2-5
V: TRBV18

DNA: TGTGCCAGCAGCGTTGAGCGACCGCCATATGGCTACACCTTC
CDR3: CASSVERPPYGYTF
D: NA
size: NA
J: TRBJ1-2
V: TRBV25-1

DNA: TGTGCCAGCAGTTCAGGACAGCTAACTAATGAAAAACTGTTTTTT
CDR3: CASSSGQLTNEKLFF
D: NA
size: NA
J: TRBJ1-4
V: TRBV12-3/TRBV12-4

DNA: TGTGCCAGCAGCTTGGGGAGGGGAGGCCACACCTTC
CDR3: CASSLGRGGHTF
D: NA
size: NA
J: TRBJ1-2
V: TRBV7-9

DNA: TGTGCCATCAGTGAGTTGGGGGGTCAGAATGAAAAACTGTTTTTT
CDR3: CAISELGGQNEKLFF
D: NA
size: once
J: TRBJ1-4
V: TRBV10-3

DNA: TGTGCCAGCAGTGGGACAGAGAGCAATCAGCCCCAGCATTTT
CDR3: CASSGTESNQPQHF
D: TRBD1
size: many
J: TRBJ1-5
V: TRBV12-3/TRBV12-4

DNA: TGCGCCAGCAGCCAAGGAGTCCGGGGCTCTGGGGCCAACGTCCTGACTTTC
CDR3: CASSQGVRGSGANVLTF
D: NA
size: many
J: TRBJ2-6
V: TRBV4-1

DNA: TGTGCCAGCAGCCACTCTTTGGGGGTCCGAACTTACACCGGGGAGCTGTTTTTT
CDR3: CASSHSLGVRTYTGELFF
D: NA
size: NA
J: TRBJ2-2
V: TRBV13

DNA: TGTGCCAGCACCGGGGGGAGGACCCTAGGCCCGAGCTCTGGAAACACCATATATTTT
CDR3: CASTGGRTLGPSSGNTIYF
D: NA
size: many
J: TRBJ1-3
V: TRBV7-9

DNA: TGTGCCAGCAGTTACTCGATGGGGACAGGGGGAGGAGGCTACACCTTC
CDR3: CASSYSMGTGGGGYTF
D: TRBD1
size: NA
J: TRBJ1-2
V: TRBV10-2